This T cell receptor beta chain was sequenced for a study of blood T cell repertoires in COVID-19. Study-level information: T cells, B-cell-depleted T cells, or PBMCs provided the cDNA or gDNA that served as material.

Study processing details: Researchers report that nucleated cell counts were estimated from reference gene primer amplification. Some clones are missing from TCRdb's copy, which holds only in-frame ones; the method was immunoSEQ multiplex PCR. D and trimming come from the DNA, and the V and J calls and clone size come from that table. The sample comprises more than 85,000 clones, about 91% of which are singletons, and roughly 2% rests with the top ten. Germline V gene lookup returns CDR1 SGHTA and CDR2 FQGNSA. V was pared by 1 base and J by 8 bases, with 11 bases between. This CDR3 is built from 13 residues.

This receptor was obtained from a man aged 50-60 years with COVID-19, enrolled during active disease. The sample comprised peripheral blood. This chain connects TRBV7-2 to TRBJ1-2, with a tentative D call TRBD1 (5 bases). In nucleotides, the CDR3 is TGTGCCAGCAGCTTAGGATTCAGGGTGGGCTACACCTTC. Residues: CASSLGFRVGYTF.